Below, 19 T cell receptor beta chains from the same sample are listed, as sequenced in a study of vaccination and CD4 T cells after COVID-19. Which antigens these TCRs recognize remains unknown. Noted treatment: approximately 11-day PBMC culture with coronavirus spike peptide pools or control peptides (ViraFEST assay). The study sequenced cultured CD4+ T cell DNA using the Oncomine TCR Beta short-read assay. TCRdb re-derived calls from the PCR reads in MiXCR, one entry per CDR3 protein. Among roughly 20,000 distinct CDR3 sequences listed, about two thirds were seen once. What was sequenced was CD4+ T cells from blood, cultured in vitro. The receptors shown here come from a human donor who had recovered from COVID-19.

This chain joins TRBV7-2 and TRBJ1-3; TRBD1 matches 7 bases. CDR1 is SGHTA, CDR2 FQGNSA, per germline. The CDR3 length is 13 residues. Trimming took 0 bases from V and 9 from J; bases not matched to a gene: 2. CDR3 protein: CASSLAQGVTIYF. CDR3 in DNA: TGTGCCAGCAGCTTAGCTCAGGGGGTCACCATATATTTT. The variable domain in full, completed from reference TRBV7-2 and TRBJ1-3, reads GAGVSQSPSNKVTEKGKDVELRCDPISGHTALYWYRQSLGQGLEFLIYFQGNSAPDKSGLPSDRFSAERTGGSVSTLTIQRTQQEDSAVYLCASSLAQGVTIYFGEGSWLTVV.

The rearrangement links TRBV20-1 to TRBJ2-7; D unresolved. Germline CDR1 and CDR2: DFQATT and SNEGSKA (reference sequence). V was trimmed by 3 bases and J by 6 bases, leaving 12 bases between them. This CDR3 has 12 amino acids. The CDR3 DNA sequence: TGCAGTGCTAGTCGAAGCGTAAGCGAGCAGTACTTC. It translates to CSASRSVSEQYF.

The chain is built from TRBV27 and TRBJ1-3; D perhaps matches TRBD1 (5 bases). CDR3 length: 13 amino acids. Germline CDR1 reads MNHEY; CDR2 reads SMNVEV (reference sequence). Trimming took off 5 bases at V and 4 bases at J, with 9 bases between the two ends. CDR3 amino acids: CASSPPGGNTIYF. Written as DNA, the CDR3 is TGTGCCAGCAGTCCCCCAGGGGGAAACACCATATATTTT.

This clonotype came up once. The chain couples TRBV20-1 to TRBJ1-4; TRBD1 matches at 8 bases. J lost 6 bases, V lost 0 bases, and 9 bases had no gene match. Germline V gives CDR1 DFQATT, CDR2 SNEGSKA (reference sequence). The CDR3 is 16 amino acids. The CDR3 loop is CSAREGIGRGHEKLFF. The CDR3 region has the DNA TGCAGTGCTAGAGAGGGTATAGGCAGGGGGCATGAAAAACTGTTTTTT.

The chain is built from TRBV6-2 or TRBV6-3 and TRBJ1-1, with a weak D call TRBD1 (5 bases). The V gene lost 2 bases and the J gene lost 7 bases, with 11 bases spanning the gap. Germline values: CDR1 MNHEY, CDR2 SVGEGT. The CDR3 consists of 13 residues. The CDR3 bases are TGTGCCAGCAGTTACGCCCAGGGAGGTGAAGCTTTCTTT. Its translation: CASSYAQGGEAFF.

This chain uses TRBV20-1 with TRBJ1-1; D remains unclear. The length of the CDR3 is 13 residues. V was pared by 5 bases and J by 0 bases, with 10 bases between. CDR1 and CDR2 from the germline V gene are DFQATT and SNEGSKA (reference sequence). This chain's CDR3 is CSAYNWVNTEAFF. The CDR3 region has the DNA TGCAGTGCTTATAACTGGGTGAACACTGAAGCTTTCTTT.

The chain carries TRBV20-1 and TRBJ1-2; the match to TRBD1 covers 9 bases. The germline gives CDR1 DFQATT, CDR2 SNEGSKA (reference sequence). With V trimmed by 5 bases and J by 2 bases, 24 bases remained unmatched. The CDR3 is 20 amino acids. The DNA of the CDR3 is TGCAGTGCTGGAGGGAGGAACACCGGGACAGGGAAAAAGGGGAACTATGGCTACACCTTC. It encodes CSAGGRNTGTGKKGNYGYTF.

This chain uses TRBV20-1 with TRBJ2-2, with D perhaps TRBD1 (6 bases). Germline V CDR1 and CDR2: DFQATT, SNEGSKA (reference sequence). The CDR3 covers 13 residues. With 5 bases removed from V and 6 bases from J, the gap between germline ends came to 13 bases. The CDR3 spells CSAHSQGPGELFF. Written as DNA, the CDR3 is TGCAGTGCTCACTCCCAGGGGCCCGGGGAGCTGTTTTTT.

V and J are TRBV10-3 and TRBJ1-2, with D perhaps TRBD1 (5 bases). V was clipped by 6 bases and J by 4 bases, with 12 bases between them. The length of the CDR3 is 13 residues. Germline V gives CDR1 ENHRY, CDR2 SYGVKD. The CDR3 DNA reads as TGTGCCATCAGCGCAGACAGAACCTATGGCTACACCTTC. This codes for CAISADRTYGYTF.

The chain carries TRBV7-2 and TRBJ1-2; D is uncertain. Trimming took 4 bases from V and 8 from J, leaving 14 bases between them. The CDR3 has 13 amino acids. Germline V lookup: CDR1 SGHTA, CDR2 FQGNSA. The DNA for the CDR3 is TGTGCCAGCAGCTCTGATCGGATGCGGGGCTACACCTTC. It is translated as CASSSDRMRGYTF.

The genes are TRBV6-5 and TRBJ2-4; 8 positions match TRBD1. The CDR3 has 17 residues. CDR1 MNHEY and CDR2 SVGAGI come from the germline V gene. J was trimmed by 0 bases and V by 2 bases; bases with no gene match: 6. CDR3 bases: TGTGCCAGCAGTTACGGTCCAGGGGGCGAAGCCAAAAACATTCAGTACTTC. Its translation: CASSYGPGGEAKNIQYF.

The chain combines TRBV12-3 or TRBV12-4 with TRBJ1-5; a weak D match, TRBD1 (6 bases). This CDR3 comprises 17 residues. Trimming took off 2 bases at V and 0 bases at J, with 14 bases between the two ends. The CDR3 bases are TGTGCCAGCAGTTTAACAGGGCCTTTCTATAGCAATCAGCCCCAGCATTTT. It translates to CASSLTGPFYSNQPQHF.

CDR3 sequence (DNA): TGTGCCAGCATCAAAACGACATTCCGTGGAGAAAAACTGTTTTTT. This sequence encodes CASIKTTFRGEKLFF. The V and J genes are TRBV6-1 and TRBJ1-4; D not certain. With 7 bases removed from V and 8 bases from J, the gap between germline ends came to 20 bases. Germline V gene lookup returns CDR1 MNHNS and CDR2 SASEGT. The CDR3 extends over 15 amino acids.

The rearrangement joins TRBV25-1 to TRBJ1-6, with D hard to call. Trimming removed 7 bases at V and 7 bases at J, with 8 bases between. The CDR3 runs to 12 residues. Germline lookup yields CDR1 MGHDK and CDR2 SYGVNS. CDR3 nucleotide sequence: TGTGCCAGCAAAAGACCGAATTCACCCCTCCACTTT. This codes for CASKRPNSPLHF.

The chain uses TRBV24-1 and TRBJ1-1; 8 nucleotides line up with TRBD1. The V segment lost 4 bases and the J segment 10 bases; nucleotides outside the gene matches: 7. The CDR3 covers 13 residues. The germline CDR1 and CDR2 sequences are KGHDR and SFDVKD. The CDR3 nucleotides are TGTGCCACCAGTGAAGGACAGGGAGTGTCAGCTTTCTTT. Protein product: CATSEGQGVSAFF.

The DNA for the CDR3 is TGTGCCAGCAGCCCGGGGGGGAGGGCCCACTACGAGCAGTACTTC. Residues: CASSPGGRAHYEQYF. The rearrangement links TRBV7-2 to TRBJ2-7; 8 bases are shared with TRBD2. Per the germline V gene, CDR1 is SGHTA and CDR2 is FQGNSA. V lost 5 bases and J lost 3; bases outside the gene matches: 9. The CDR3 covers 15 residues.

This clonotype was counted a few times. The rearrangement uses TRBV6-5 and TRBJ1-1; TRBD1 matches at 7 bases. This CDR3 spans 11 amino acids. Trimming took 3 bases from V and 10 from J; bases not matched to a gene: 2. Per the germline V gene, CDR1 is MNHEY and CDR2 is SVGAGI. Here the CDR3 DNA reads TGTGCCAGCAGTTATCCAGGGGGAGCTTTCTTT. It specifies CASSYPGGAFF.

The chain joins TRBV28 to TRBJ1-2; 8 bases line up with TRBD1. Germline CDR1 reads MDHEN; CDR2 reads SYDVKM. Trimming took 2 bases from V and 8 from J; bases not matched to a gene: 13. The CDR3 runs to 16 residues. CDR3 protein: CASSLGSRQGARGYTF. CDR3 nucleotide sequence: TGTGCCAGCAGTTTAGGGTCAAGGCAGGGGGCGCGGGGCTACACCTTC.

The CDR3 here is CASSLESGQPQHF. The DNA of the CDR3 is TGTGCCAGCAGCTTAGAGTCGGGACAGCCCCAGCATTTT. The gene calls are TRBV7-2 and TRBJ1-5; D unresolved. The germline V and J ends were trimmed by 1 base and 7 bases, with 8 bases remaining between them. Looked up from germline, CDR1 is SGHTA and CDR2 is FQGNSA. CDR3 size: 13 residues.